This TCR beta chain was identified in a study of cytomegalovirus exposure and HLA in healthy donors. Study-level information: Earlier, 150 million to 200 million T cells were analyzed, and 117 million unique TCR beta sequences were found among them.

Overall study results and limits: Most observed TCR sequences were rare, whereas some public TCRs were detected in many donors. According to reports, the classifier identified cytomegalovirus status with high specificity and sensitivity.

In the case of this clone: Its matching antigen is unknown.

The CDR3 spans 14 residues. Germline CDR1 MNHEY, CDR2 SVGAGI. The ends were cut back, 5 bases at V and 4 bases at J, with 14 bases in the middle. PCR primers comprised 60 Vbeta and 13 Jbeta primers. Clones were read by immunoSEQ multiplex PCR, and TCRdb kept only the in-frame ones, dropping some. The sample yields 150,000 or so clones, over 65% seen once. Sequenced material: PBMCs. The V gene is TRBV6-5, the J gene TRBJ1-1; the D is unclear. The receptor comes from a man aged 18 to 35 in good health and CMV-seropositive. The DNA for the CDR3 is TGTGCCAGCAGTACTAACGTTGAAGGCACTGAAGCTTTCTTT. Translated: CASSTNVEGTEAFF.